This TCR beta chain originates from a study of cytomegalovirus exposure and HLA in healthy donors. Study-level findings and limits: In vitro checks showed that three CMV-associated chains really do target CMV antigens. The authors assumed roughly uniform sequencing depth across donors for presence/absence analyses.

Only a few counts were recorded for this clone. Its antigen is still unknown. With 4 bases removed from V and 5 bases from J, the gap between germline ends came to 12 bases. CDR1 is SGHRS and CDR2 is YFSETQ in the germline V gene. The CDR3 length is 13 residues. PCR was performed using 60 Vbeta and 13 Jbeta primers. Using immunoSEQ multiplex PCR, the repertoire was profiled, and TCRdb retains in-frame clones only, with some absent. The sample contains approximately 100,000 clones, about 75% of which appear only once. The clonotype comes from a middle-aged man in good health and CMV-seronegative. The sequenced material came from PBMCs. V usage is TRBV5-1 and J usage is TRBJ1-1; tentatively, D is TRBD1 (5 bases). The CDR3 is CASSHGTGTEAFF. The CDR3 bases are TGCGCCAGCAGCCACGGTACAGGTACTGAAGCTTTCTTT. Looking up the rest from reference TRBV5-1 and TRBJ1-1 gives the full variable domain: KAGVTQTPRYLIKTRGQQVTLSCSPISGHRSVSWYQQTPGQGLQFLFEYFSETQRNKGNFPGRFSGRQFSNSRSEMNVSTLELGDSALYLCASSHGTGTEAFFGQGTRLTVV.